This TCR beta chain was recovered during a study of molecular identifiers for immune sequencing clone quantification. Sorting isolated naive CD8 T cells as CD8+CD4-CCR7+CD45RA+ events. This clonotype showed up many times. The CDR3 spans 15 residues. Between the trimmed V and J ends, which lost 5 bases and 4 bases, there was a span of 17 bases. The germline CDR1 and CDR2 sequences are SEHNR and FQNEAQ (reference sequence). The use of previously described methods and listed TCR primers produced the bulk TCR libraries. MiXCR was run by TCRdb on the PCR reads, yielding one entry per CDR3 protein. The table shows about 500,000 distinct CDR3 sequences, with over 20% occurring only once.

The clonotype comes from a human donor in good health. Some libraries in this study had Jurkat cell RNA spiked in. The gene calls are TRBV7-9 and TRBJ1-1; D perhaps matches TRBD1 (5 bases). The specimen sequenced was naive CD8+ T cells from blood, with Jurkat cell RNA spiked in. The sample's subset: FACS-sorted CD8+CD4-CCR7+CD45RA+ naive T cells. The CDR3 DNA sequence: TGTGCCAGCAGCGAACCCCCAGGGTCTGGCACTGAAGCTTTCTTT. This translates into CASSEPPGSGTEAFF. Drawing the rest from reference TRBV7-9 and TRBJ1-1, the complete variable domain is DTGVSQNPRHKITKRGQNVTFRCDPISEHNRLYWYRQTLGQGPEFLTYFQNEAQLEKSRLLSDRFSAERPKGSFSTLEIQRTEQGDSAMYLCASSEPPGSGTEAFFGQGTRLTVV.